Each of the 19 T cell receptor beta chains below was sequenced from the same sample in a study of post-analysis software for immune sequencing data. Included in the TCR beta cDNA libraries were unique molecular identifiers. TCRdb used MiXCR to reprocess the PCR reads, holding one entry per CDR3 protein. The sample consists of about 620,000 distinct CDR3 sequences, roughly 40% of them appearing once. Overall study results and limits: Several TRBV segments occurring more often in patients than controls included TRBV5-6, TRBV5-1 and TRBV20-1.

Their target antigens are unknown. Sequencing input: blood. These receptors originate from a girl aged 5-17 years with multiple sclerosis.

This clonotype was counted many times. The rearrangement links TRBV24-1 to TRBJ2-1; 7 bases match TRBD2. The germline V gene encodes CDR1 KGHDR and CDR2 SFDVKD. Germline trimming cut 0 bases from V and 3 bases from J; bases unmatched to any gene: 16. CDR3 size: 20 residues. The CDR3 region has the DNA TGTGCCACCAGTGATTTGAAGACTGGGCCCGGACTAGGGTACTACAATGAGCAGTTCTTC. It is translated as CATSDLKTGPGLGYYNEQFF.

V and J are TRBV5-1 and TRBJ2-7; possible D gene TRBD1, 6 bases. The CDR3 length is 14 residues. Germline V gene sequence: CDR1 SGHRS, CDR2 YFSETQ. V shed 4 bases and J shed 2 bases, with 13 bases lying between them. The CDR3 is CASSIPDSTYEQYF. The CDR3 DNA follows: TGCGCCAGCAGCATACCGGACAGTACCTACGAGCAGTACTTC.

The chain carries TRBV10-3 and TRBJ2-3; D unclear. Germline V gives CDR1 ENHRY, CDR2 SYGVKD. CDR3 length: 15 amino acids. Trimming left V 7 bases short and J 0 bases short, with 14 bases between. The CDR3 region has the DNA TGTGCCATCACCACGGGCGTAAAGAGCACAGATACGCAGTATTTT. Protein sequence: CAITTGVKSTDTQYF.

The V and J genes are TRBV20-1 and TRBJ2-7; 9 bases match TRBD1. V lost 5 bases and J lost 0; bases outside the gene matches: 8. The CDR3 extends over 15 amino acids. Germline V gene sequence: CDR1 DFQATT, CDR2 SNEGSKA (reference sequence). For the CDR3, the DNA is TGCAGTGCTCAAACCGGGACAGGGAGCTCCTACGAGCAGTACTTC. Amino acid sequence: CSAQTGTGSSYEQYF.

This clonotype turned up a few times. The CDR3 sequence is CASSRSWNEQFF. The CDR3 coding sequence is TGCGCCAGCAGCCGCTCCTGGAATGAGCAGTTCTTC. The chain combines TRBV4-1 with TRBJ2-1; no clear D. There are 12 residues in the CDR3. Germline values: CDR1 MGHRA, CDR2 YSYEKL. The V and J ends lost 4 bases and 7 bases respectively, with 8 bases between them.

The chain employs TRBV7-8 and TRBJ2-7, with 7 bases matching TRBD2. The trim removed 5 bases at V and 1 base at J, leaving 11 bases unmatched. Germline V gene sequence: CDR1 SGHVS, CDR2 FQNEAQ. The CDR3 contains 16 residues. The CDR3 coding sequence is TGTGCCAGCAGCCCCCTTCGGTCGCGGGGGTCCTACGAGCAGTACTTC. It encodes CASSPLRSRGSYEQYF.

The rearrangement links TRBV25-1 to TRBJ2-7; 7 bases are shared with TRBD1. Germline trimming cut 4 bases from V and 3 bases from J; bases unmatched to any gene: 3. Germline CDR1 is MGHDK and CDR2 is SYGVNS. The CDR3 covers 13 residues. CDR3 sequence reads: CASSATGRYEQYF. The DNA of the CDR3 is TGTGCCAGCAGTGCGACAGGGCGCTACGAGCAGTACTTC.

This clonotype was picked up a small number of times. Given a much more abundant clone one base away, this may be a read error. The chain employs TRBV20-1 and TRBJ2-1, with D uncertain. Germline loops: CDR1 DFQATT, CDR2 SNEGSKA (reference sequence). The CDR3 sequence is 10 residues long. V was shortened by 6 bases and J by 9 bases, with 9 bases between the two germline ends. The DNA of the CDR3 is TGCAGTGCCGGACGTGTTGAGCAGTTCTTC. Encoded protein: CSAGRVEQFF.

This clonotype occurred a few times. This chain links TRBV5-1 with TRBJ1-2; a weak D match, TRBD1 (6 bases). The CDR3 is 14 amino acids. Germline CDR1 and CDR2: SGHRS and YFSETQ. V lost 4 bases and J 4 bases, leaving 14 bases between the germline ends. The CDR3 is CASSQPTGSYGYTF. CDR3 in DNA: TGCGCCAGCAGCCAACCGACAGGAAGCTATGGCTACACCTTC. The full variable domain, completed using reference TRBV5-1 and TRBJ1-2, is KAGVTQTPRYLIKTRGQQVTLSCSPISGHRSVSWYQQTPGQGLQFLFEYFSETQRNKGNFPGRFSGRQFSNSRSEMNVSTLELGDSALYLCASSQPTGSYGYTFGSGTRLTVV.

Ten or more counts support this clonotype. The J gene is TRBJ2-6, the V gene TRBV9; D ambiguous. CDR3 length: 13 amino acids. The germline V and J ends were trimmed by 2 bases and 2 bases, with 2 bases remaining between them. Germline V lookup: CDR1 SGDLS, CDR2 YYNGEE. The CDR3 region has the DNA TGTGCCAGCAGCGTGACTGGGGCCAACGTCCTGACTTTC. It is translated as CASSVTGANVLTF.

The chain employs TRBV6-1 and TRBJ1-2; D gene ambiguous. Germline lookup yields CDR1 MNHNS and CDR2 SASEGT. The CDR3 totals 13 residues. Trimming left V 5 bases short and J 12 bases short, with 19 bases between. The CDR3 coding sequence is TGTGCCAGCAGTCAGAGCCAACAACTTGTACACACCTTC. It translates to CASSQSQQLVHTF.

The table lists this clonotype with a few counts. V is TRBV20-1 and J is TRBJ2-7; TRBD1 matches 8 bases. The junction had 6 bases not matched to a gene; V was cut back by 3 bases and J by 2 bases. The CDR3 spans 14 residues. CDR1 is DFQATT, CDR2 SNEGSKA, per germline (reference sequence). DNA of the CDR3: TGCAGTGCTAGTTCTGGGGACAGGCCCTACGAGCAGTACTTC. Amino acid sequence: CSASSGDRPYEQYF.

The rearrangement joins TRBV5-1 to TRBJ2-1; no clear D. This CDR3 has 13 amino acids. Per germline, CDR1 SGHRS and CDR2 YFSETQ. The V end was cut by 1 base, the J end by 6 bases, with 8 bases between. The CDR3 loop is CASSLNSVNEQFF. Here the CDR3 DNA reads TGCGCCAGCAGCTTGAATAGTGTCAATGAGCAGTTCTTC.

As DNA, the CDR3 is TGCGCCAGCAGAGCGGGACAGGCGATCACCGGGGAGCTGTTTTTT. Protein: CASRAGQAITGELFF. The chain carries TRBV5-1 and TRBJ2-2, with a possible D match to TRBD1 (8 bases). The CDR3 spans 15 residues. CDR1 and CDR2 from the germline V gene are SGHRS and YFSETQ. Trimming shortened V by 5 bases and J by 4 bases, and 15 bases separated the two germline ends.

The chain recombines TRBV7-7 with TRBJ2-1; maybe TRBD2 (6 bases). The germline V gene has CDR1 SSHAT and CDR2 FNYEAQ (reference sequence). Trimming removed 1 base from V and 7 bases from J, with 14 bases in between. This CDR3 has 15 amino acids. In DNA form, the CDR3 reads TGTGCCAGCAGCTTAGATGGACTAACTAATAATGAGCAGTTCTTC. This encodes CASSLDGLTNNEQFF.

The chain combines TRBV4-1 with TRBJ2-5, with TRBD2 matching over 7 bases. Judging by the DNA end, TRBJ2-7 fits better; the J call may be wrong. Germline-derived CDR1 and CDR2 are MGHRA and YSYEKL. The CDR3 extends over 15 amino acids. The CDR3 here is CASSQVLGLIYEQYF. The CDR3 coding sequence is TGCGCCAGCAGCCAAGTTCTGGGACTAATCTACGAGCAGTACTTC.

The V and J genes are TRBV5-5 and TRBJ1-2; D gene ambiguous. The V end lost 1 base, the J end lost 8 bases, and 9 bases lay between the germline ends. This CDR3 comprises 12 residues. Germline V gene data show CDR1 as SGHKS and CDR2 as YYEKEE (reference sequence). DNA for the CDR3: TGTGCCAGCAGCTTGCGGATAGTAGGCTACACCTTC. Translated: CASSLRIVGYTF.

The chain couples TRBV6-5 to TRBJ2-2, with TRBD1 matching 7 bases. This CDR3 spans 14 amino acids. The ends lost 7 bases at V and 3 bases at J; junction bases unmatched: 5. CDR1 and CDR2 (germline): MNHEY, SVGAGI. The CDR3 DNA sequence: TGTGCCAGCACCGGACAGGCGCACACCGGGGAGCTGTTTTTT. Translating gives CASTGQAHTGELFF.

This clonotype occurred a few times. V usage is TRBV27 and J usage is TRBJ1-4; 10 nucleotides match TRBD1. This CDR3 region has 16 residues. CDR1 and CDR2 from the germline V gene are MNHEY and SMNVEV (reference sequence). J was trimmed by 0 bases and V by 9 bases; bases with no gene match: 7. The CDR3 region is CASRQGAIATNEKLFF. CDR3 DNA: TGTGCCAGTCGACAGGGGGCAATTGCAACTAATGAAAAACTGTTTTTT.